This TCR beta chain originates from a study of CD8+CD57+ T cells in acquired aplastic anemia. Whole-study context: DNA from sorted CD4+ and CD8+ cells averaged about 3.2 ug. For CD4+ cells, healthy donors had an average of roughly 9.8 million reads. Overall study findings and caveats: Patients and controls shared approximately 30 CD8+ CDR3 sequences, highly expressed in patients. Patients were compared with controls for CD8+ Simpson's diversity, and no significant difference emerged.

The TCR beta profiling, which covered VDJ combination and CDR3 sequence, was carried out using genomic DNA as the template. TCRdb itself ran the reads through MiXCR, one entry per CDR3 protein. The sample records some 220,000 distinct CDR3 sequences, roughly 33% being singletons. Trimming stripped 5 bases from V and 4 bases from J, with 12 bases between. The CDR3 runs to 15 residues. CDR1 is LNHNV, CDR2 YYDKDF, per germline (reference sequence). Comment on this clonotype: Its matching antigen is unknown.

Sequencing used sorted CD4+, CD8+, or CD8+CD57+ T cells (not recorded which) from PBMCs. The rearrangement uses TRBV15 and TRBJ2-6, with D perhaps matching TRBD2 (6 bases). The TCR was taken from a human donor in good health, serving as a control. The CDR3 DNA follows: TGTGCCACCAGCGGAACGCTAGCGGGGGCCAACGTCCTGACTTTC. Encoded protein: CATSGTLAGANVLTF.